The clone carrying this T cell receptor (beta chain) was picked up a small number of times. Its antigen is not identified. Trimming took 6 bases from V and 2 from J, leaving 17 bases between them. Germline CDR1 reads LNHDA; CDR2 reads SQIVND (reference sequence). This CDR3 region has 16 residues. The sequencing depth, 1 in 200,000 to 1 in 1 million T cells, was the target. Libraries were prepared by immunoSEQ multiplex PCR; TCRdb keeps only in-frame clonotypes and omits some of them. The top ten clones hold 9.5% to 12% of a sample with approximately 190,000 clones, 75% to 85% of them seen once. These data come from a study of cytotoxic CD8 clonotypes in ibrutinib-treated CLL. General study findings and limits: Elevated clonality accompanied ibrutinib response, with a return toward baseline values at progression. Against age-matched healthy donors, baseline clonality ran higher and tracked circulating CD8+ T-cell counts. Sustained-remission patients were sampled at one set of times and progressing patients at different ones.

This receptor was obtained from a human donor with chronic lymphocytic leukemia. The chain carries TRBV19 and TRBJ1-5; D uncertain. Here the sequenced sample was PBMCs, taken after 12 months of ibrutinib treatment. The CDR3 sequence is CASRWAVIGGNQPQHF. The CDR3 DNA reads TGTGCCAGTAGATGGGCAGTTATTGGTGGCAATCAGCCCCAGCATTTT.